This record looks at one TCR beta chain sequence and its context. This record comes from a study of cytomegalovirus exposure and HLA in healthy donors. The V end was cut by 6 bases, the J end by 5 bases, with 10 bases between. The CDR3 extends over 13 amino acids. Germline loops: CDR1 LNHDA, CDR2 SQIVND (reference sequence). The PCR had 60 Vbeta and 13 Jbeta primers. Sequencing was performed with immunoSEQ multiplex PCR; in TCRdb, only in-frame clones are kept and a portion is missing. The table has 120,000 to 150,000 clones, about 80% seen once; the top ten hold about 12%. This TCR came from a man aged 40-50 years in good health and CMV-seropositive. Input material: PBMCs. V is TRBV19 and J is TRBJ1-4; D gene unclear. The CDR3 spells CASRQRENEKLFF. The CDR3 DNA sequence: TGTGCCAGTAGACAGAGGGAAAATGAAAAACTGTTTTTT.